This is a list of T cell receptor beta chains from one sample in a study. In TCRdb, the 5' RACE reads were re-called with MiXCR into one record per CDR3 protein. The repertoire has 53,000 or so distinct CDR3 sequences, roughly 22% of them found once; the top ten carry 3.2%. Sequencing was carried out using tumor-infiltrating naive CD4+ T cells sorted from the breast tumor. The receptor source for this set is a female donor with breast cancer. Both conserved end residues are part of each CDR3. The order of the fields is clone size, CDR3 length, J gene, D gene, V gene, CDR3 DNA, CDR3 protein. The D gene is left open where the match is weak. Clone size appears in some rows only: once, few, many, or a class for an expanded clone.

few | 16 | TRBJ2-7 | TRBD1 | TRBV5-1 | TGCGCCAGCAGCAGGGGACAGGGGGCGCGGAGCTACGAGCAGTACTTC | CASSRGQGARSYEQYF
- | 15 | TRBJ2-7 | - | TRBV28 | TGTGCCAGCAGCCCACCGGGTCTCCGATCCTACGAGCAGTACTTC | CASSPPGLRSYEQYF
few | 13 | TRBJ2-2 | - | TRBV11-2 | TGTGCCAGCAGCCCGATAAAAACCGGGGAGCTGTTTTTT | CASSPIKTGELFF
few | 14 | TRBJ2-3 | - | TRBV4-3 | TGCGCCAGCAGCCAAGCCCTTACTAGAAATGCGCAGTATTTT | CASSQALTRNAQYF
few | 14 | TRBJ2-7 | - | TRBV28 | TGTGCCAGCAAGCAAAGTAAGGGAGTGGAGGAGCAGTACTTC | CASKQSKGVEEQYF
- | 15 | TRBJ2-7 | TRBD2 | TRBV6-5 | TGTGCCAGCAGTTCCGCGGGGGGGGCCTCCTACGAGCAGTACTTC | CASSSAGGASYEQYF
- | 15 | TRBJ2-2 | - | TRBV12-3/TRBV12-4 | TGTGCCAGCAGTTTCGGCAGCGGGCCCACCGGGGAGCTGTTTTTT | CASSFGSGPTGELFF
few | 11 | TRBJ2-1 | - | TRBV24-1 | TGTGCCACCAGTGATTTTAATGAGCAGTTCTTC | CATSDFNEQFF
- | 17 | TRBJ1-1 | TRBD1 | TRBV6-5 | TGTGCCAGCAGTTACCGTTGGACAGGGGGCAGAGGCACTGAAGCTTTCTTT | CASSYRWTGGRGTEAFF
- | 17 | TRBJ2-1 | - | TRBV11-2 | TGTGCCAGCAGCTTAGGCTTATGGCAGGGTCGGCGGAATGAGCAGTTCTTC | CASSLGLWQGRRNEQFF
few | 16 | TRBJ1-3 | - | TRBV11-2 | TGTGCCAGCAGCCCCCGGGCCGAATACTCTGGAAACACCATATATTTT | CASSPRAEYSGNTIYF
- | 15 | TRBJ2-2 | TRBD1 | TRBV7-2 | TGTGCCAGCAGCCGTGACAGGGTCAACACCGGGGAGCTGTTTTTT | CASSRDRVNTGELFF
- | 15 | TRBJ2-3 | - | TRBV7-2 | TGTGCCAGCAGCTTAGCAGGGGGAGGGCCGAATACGCAGTATTTT | CASSLAGGGPNTQYF
- | 13 | TRBJ1-6 | - | TRBV7-3 | TGTGCCAGCAGCTTTCAGGGGAACGCACCCCTCCACTTT | CASSFQGNAPLHF
- | 13 | TRBJ2-5 | TRBD2 | TRBV2 | TGTGCCAGCAGTGGGGGACTAGCGGGAGTACCGTACTTC | CASSGGLAGVPYF
- | 13 | TRBJ2-3 | - | TRBV5-4 | TGTGCCAGCAGCCCACTATCACGATCCACGCAGTATTTT | CASSPLSRSTQYF
few | 13 | TRBJ2-7 | TRBD2 | TRBV27 | TGTGCCAGCGGGACTAGCGTTCACTACGAGCAGTACTTC | CASGTSVHYEQYF